The 4 T cell receptor beta chains below were found in one sample sequenced in a study of blood T cell repertoires in COVID-19. The data were produced by immunoSEQ multiplex PCR, yet TCRdb's version contains in-frame clones alone and is incomplete. The repertoire holds 170,000 or so clones, around four fifths seen once, with approximately 8% in the top ten. The sample consisted of peripheral blood. All receptors derive from a woman in her seventies with COVID-19, enrolled during active disease.

This rearrangement joins TRBV19 to TRBJ2-6; maybe TRBD2 (6 bases). The germline V gene encodes CDR1 LNHDA and CDR2 SQIVND (reference sequence). Trimming took off 11 bases at V and 0 bases at J, with 20 bases between the two ends. This CDR3 is built from 17 residues. CDR3 protein: CAPSIGRKGSGANVLTF. The CDR3 DNA reads TGTGCCCCGAGTATAGGGAGGAAAGGCTCTGGGGCCAACGTCCTGACTTTC.

The gene calls are TRBV2 and TRBJ1-5; TRBD1 matches 7 bases. The CDR3 loop spans 14 amino acids. Germline assignment: CDR1 SNHLY and CDR2 FYNNEI. After removal of 5 bases from V and 2 bases from J, the junction contained 3 bases not matched to a gene. The CDR3 region has the DNA TGTGCCAGCAGTACTGACAGGGGCAATCAGCCCCAGCATTTT. This sequence encodes CASSTDRGNQPQHF.

The chain carries TRBV11-3 and TRBJ2-7; 9 bases map to TRBD2. V trimming: 3 bases; J trimming: 5 bases; junction bases outside the gene matches: 11. The CDR3 covers 16 residues. From germline, CDR1 is SGHNT and CDR2 YENEEA. CDR3 coding DNA: TGTGCCAGCAGCTTTAGAGGCGCGGGAGGGCGCGACGAGCAGTACTTC. Its translation is CASSFRGAGGRDEQYF. Using reference TRBV11-3 and TRBJ2-7 for the parts outside the CDR3, the full variable domain is EAGVVQSPRYKIIEKKQPVAFWCNPISGHNTLYWYLQNLGQGPELLIRYENEEAVDDSQLPKDRFSAERLKGVDSTLKIQPAELGDSAVYLCASSFRGAGGRDEQYFGPGTRLTVT.

Only a few counts were recorded for this clone. The chain joins TRBV7-2 to TRBJ2-4; TRBD2 matches at 9 bases. The germline CDR1 and CDR2 sequences are SGHTA and FQGNSA. Trimming cost V 5 bases and J 9 bases; bases outside gene matches: 17. The CDR3 loop spans 17 amino acids. As DNA, the CDR3 is TGTGCCAGCAGCCCTAGCGCGCGGGAGGGAAGCCTGGGCATTCAGTACTTC. Residues: CASSPSAREGSLGIQYF.